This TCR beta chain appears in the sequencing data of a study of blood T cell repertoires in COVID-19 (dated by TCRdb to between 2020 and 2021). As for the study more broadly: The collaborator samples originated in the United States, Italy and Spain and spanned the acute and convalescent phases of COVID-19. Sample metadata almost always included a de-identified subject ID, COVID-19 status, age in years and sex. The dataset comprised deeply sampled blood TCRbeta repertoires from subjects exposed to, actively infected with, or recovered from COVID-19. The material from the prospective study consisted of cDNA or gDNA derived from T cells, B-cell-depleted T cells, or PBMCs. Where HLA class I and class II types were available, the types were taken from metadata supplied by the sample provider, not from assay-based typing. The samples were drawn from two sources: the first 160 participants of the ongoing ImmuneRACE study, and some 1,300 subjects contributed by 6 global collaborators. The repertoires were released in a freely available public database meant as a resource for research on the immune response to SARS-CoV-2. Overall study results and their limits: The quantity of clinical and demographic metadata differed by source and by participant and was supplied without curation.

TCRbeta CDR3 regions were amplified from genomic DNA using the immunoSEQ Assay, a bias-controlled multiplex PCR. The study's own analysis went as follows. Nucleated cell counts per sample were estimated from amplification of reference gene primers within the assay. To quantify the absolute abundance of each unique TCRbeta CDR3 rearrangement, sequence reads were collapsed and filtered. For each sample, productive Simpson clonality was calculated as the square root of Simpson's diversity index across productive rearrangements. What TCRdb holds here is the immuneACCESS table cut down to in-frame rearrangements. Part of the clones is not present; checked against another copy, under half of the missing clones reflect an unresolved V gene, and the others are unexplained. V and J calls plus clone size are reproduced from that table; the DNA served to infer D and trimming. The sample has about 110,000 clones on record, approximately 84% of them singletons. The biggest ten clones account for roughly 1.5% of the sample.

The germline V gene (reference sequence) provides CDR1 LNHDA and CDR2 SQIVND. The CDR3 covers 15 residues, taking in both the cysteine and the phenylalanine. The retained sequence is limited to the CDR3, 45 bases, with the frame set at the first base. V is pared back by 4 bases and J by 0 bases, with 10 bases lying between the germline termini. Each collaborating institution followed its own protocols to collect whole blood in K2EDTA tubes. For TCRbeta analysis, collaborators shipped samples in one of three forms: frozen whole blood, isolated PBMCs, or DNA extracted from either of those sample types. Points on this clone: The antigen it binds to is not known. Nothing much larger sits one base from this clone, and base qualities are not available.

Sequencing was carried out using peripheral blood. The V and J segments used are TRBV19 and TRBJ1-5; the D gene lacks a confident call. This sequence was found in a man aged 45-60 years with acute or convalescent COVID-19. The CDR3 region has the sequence CASSTGVYSNQPQHF. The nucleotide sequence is TGTGCCAGTAGTACGGGAGTTTATAGCAATCAGCCCCAGCATTTT. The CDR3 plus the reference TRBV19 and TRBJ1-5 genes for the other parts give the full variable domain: DGGITQSPKYLFRKEGQNVTLSCEQNLNHDAMYWYRQDPGQGLRLIYYSQIVNDFQKGDIAEGYSVSREKKESFPLTVTSAQKNPTAFYLCASSTGVYSNQPQHFGDGTRLSIL.